This T cell receptor (beta chain) was captured by sequencing in a study of OX40 agonist ivuxolimab in advanced cancers. For the study at large: Ivuxolimab, which is an agonistic anti-OX40 (CD134) antibody, was administered to the patients. Partial responses were observed in three patients, of whom one had hepatocellular carcinoma and two had cutaneous melanoma. Study-level findings and limits: CD4+ and CD8+ blood T cells expanded clonally by week 6 at 0.1 to 3.0 mg/kg. Expanded clones tended on average to be more numerous among CD8+ T cells than CD4+.

Trimming removed 6 bases at V and 0 bases at J, with 7 bases between. The CDR3 runs to 13 residues. Germline V gives CDR1 MRHNA, CDR2 SNTAGT. Using immunoSEQ multiplex PCR, the repertoire was profiled, and TCRdb retains in-frame clones only, with some absent. There are nearly 20,000 clones in the sample; 86% occur only once, and about 17% lies in the top ten. About this clone itself: Its target is unknown.

The receptor comes from an adult with an advanced solid tumor such as melanoma, head and neck, liver or kidney cancer. The rearrangement joins TRBV6-4 to TRBJ2-3; D remains unclear. Specimen: CD4+ or CD8+ T cells sorted from blood, collected in a trial of the OX40 agonist ivuxolimab. The DNA of the CDR3 is TGTGCCAGCAGCGGAGAGAGCACAGATACGCAGTATTTT. Protein sequence: CASSGESTDTQYF.